This T cell receptor (beta chain) originates from a study of early T cells in non-severe SARS-CoV-2 infection. In germline, CDR1 is SGHRS, CDR2 YFSETQ. Trimming took off 0 bases at V and 2 bases at J, with 9 bases between the two ends. The CDR3 is 14 residues long. This clonotype has ten or more counts. TCRdb re-analysed the 5' RACE reads in MiXCR, keeping a single row per CDR3 protein. The data contain about 94,000 distinct CDR3 sequences, less than 15% of them singletons. The sample taken for sequencing was whole blood. The TCR comes from an adult who was a healthcare worker with PCR-confirmed SARS-CoV-2 infection or an uninfected control (not recorded which). V gene TRBV5-1 combines with J gene TRBJ2-7; D uncertain. CDR3 loop: CASSLGVPTYEQYF. The DNA of the CDR3 is TGCGCCAGCAGCTTGGGGGTTCCGACCTACGAGCAGTACTTC.